The 7 T cell receptor beta chains presented below share a single source sample, sequenced in a study of T cell responses to AZD1222 COVID-19 vaccine (dated by TCRdb to the early 2020s). Libraries were made using the immunoSEQ multiplex PCR assay. The table comes from immuneACCESS by way of TCRdb, which keeps in-frame sequences with V and J called. Part of the clones is missing from these tables; in studies checked, under half for an unresolved V gene and the rest for unknown reasons. The sample contains around 94,000 clones, roughly 88% of them found a single time. Of the sample, 13% falls within the top ten clones. In the paper's terms, the time point label means: baseline before first vaccination. The sequencing here drew on peripheral blood, taken on day 0 of AZD1222 vaccination. Receptors originate from an adult in good health.

This clone showed up just once. The chain links TRBV7-2 to TRBJ2-1; 9 bases map to TRBD2. This CDR3 spans 13 amino acids. Germline CDR1 reads SGHTA; CDR2 reads FQGNSA. The V segment lost 6 bases and the J segment 9 bases; nucleotides outside the gene matches: 6. CDR3 loop: CASRASGASEQFF. CDR3 bases: TGTGCCAGCAGGGCTAGCGGGGCTAGTGAGCAGTTCTTC.

The chain uses TRBV12-3 or TRBV12-4 and TRBJ2-7; no firm D call. The CDR3 runs 12 residues. V lost 0 bases and J 4 bases, leaving 4 bases between the germline ends. The CDR3 nucleotides read TGTGCCAGCAGTTTAGCCCCTTACGAGCAGTACTTC. Protein: CASSLAPYEQYF.

The chain has TRBV2 and TRBJ1-5; maybe TRBD1 (5 bases). This CDR3 has 13 residues. The V end lost 6 bases, the J end lost 5 bases, and 11 bases lay between the germline ends. From germline, CDR1 is SNHLY and CDR2 FYNNEI. CDR3 amino acids: CASSEGFYQPQHF. The DNA for the CDR3 is TGTGCCAGCAGCGAGGGGTTCTATCAGCCCCAGCATTTT.

This clone was seen a single time. The V and J genes are TRBV14 and TRBJ1-2; no clear D. Trimming removed 0 bases from V and 8 bases from J, with 22 bases in between. This CDR3 spans 17 amino acids. CDR1 and CDR2 from the germline V gene are SGHDN and FVKESK. CDR3 in amino acids: CASSQDLDGTAGGGYTF. CDR3 DNA: TGTGCCAGCAGCCAAGATCTTGATGGTACAGCCGGTGGGGGCTACACCTTC.

The V call is TRBV3-1 (or the pseudogene TRBV3-2), the J call TRBJ1-2; D ambiguous. There are 11 residues in the CDR3. Trimming removed 0 bases from V and 8 bases from J, with 4 bases in between. Per germline, CDR1 LGHDT and CDR2 YNNKEL (reference sequence). The CDR3 DNA follows: TGTGCCAGCAGCCAAGAAAGGGGCTACACCTTC. This sequence encodes CASSQERGYTF.

This CDR3 reads CASSIGQGSSGNTIYF. DNA of the CDR3: TGTGCCAGTAGTATTGGGCAGGGGAGCTCTGGAAACACCATATATTTT. The chain employs TRBV19 and TRBJ1-3, with D possibly being TRBD1 (6 bases). This CDR3 is built from 16 residues. CDR1 is LNHDA, CDR2 SQIVND, per germline (reference sequence). The V end was cut by 3 bases, the J end by 0 bases, with 12 bases between.

The chain has TRBV5-1 and TRBJ1-5, with no clear D. Trimming stripped 0 bases from V and 0 bases from J, with 4 bases between. The germline CDR1 and CDR2 sequences are SGHRS and YFSETQ. The CDR3 is 14 residues long. The CDR3 DNA sequence: TGCGCCAGCAGCTTGGAGAATAGCAATCAGCCCCAGCATTTT. Encoded protein: CASSLENSNQPQHF.